This T cell receptor beta chain originates from a study of CD8+CD57+ T cells in acquired aplastic anemia. Between the trimmed V and J ends, which lost 2 bases and 4 bases, there was a span of 4 bases. Germline CDR1 is SGHTA and CDR2 is FQGNSA. The CDR3 contains 12 residues. The study, taken as a whole, reports: Patients and controls turned out to have roughly 29 CD8+ CDR3 sequences in common.

In this sample, this clonotype turned up many times. As yet, its antigen is unknown. Investigators profiled TCR beta VDJ and CDR3 from genomic DNA template. TCRdb itself ran the reads through MiXCR, one entry per CDR3 protein. The sample carries about 190,000 distinct CDR3 sequences, roughly half recorded once. V and J are TRBV7-2 and TRBJ2-3; D unclear. Sequencing used sorted CD4+, CD8+, or CD8+CD57+ T cells (not recorded which) from PBMCs. This TCR derives from a human donor in good health, serving as a control. CDR3 amino acids: CASSLSADTQYF. The CDR3 region has the DNA TGTGCCAGCAGCTTATCGGCAGATACGCAGTATTTT.